This T cell receptor (beta chain) was recovered during a study of neoadjuvant anti-PD-1 for oral cavity cancer. Noted time point: after neoadjuvant nivolumab, at surgical resection. Libraries were prepared by immunoSEQ multiplex PCR; TCRdb keeps only in-frame clonotypes and omits some of them. The repertoire holds about 8,200 clones, with 70% as singletons. Between the trimmed V and J ends, which lost 1 base and 6 bases, there was a span of 12 bases. Germline V gives CDR1 SEHNR, CDR2 FQNEAQ (reference sequence). CDR3 length: 14 residues. This TCR derives from a person aged 40 to 85 with oral cavity squamous cell carcinoma. The chain recombines TRBV7-9 with TRBJ2-5, with D possibly called TRBD1 or TRBD2 (6 bases each). The material sequenced was PBMCs, taken after nivolumab (anti-PD-1) treatment. DNA of the CDR3: TGTGCCAGCAGCTTAGGGGGGGACACAAAGACCCAGTACTTC. Translation gives CASSLGGDTKTQYF.